This TCR beta chain appears in the sequencing data of a study of CD4 and CD8 cells across lung adenocarcinoma regions. MiXCR, run by TCRdb on the PCR reads, gives a single entry per CDR3 protein. The sample comprises some 16,000 distinct CDR3 sequences, around 52% of which are singletons, and around a third rests with the top ten. Specimen: CD8+ T cells from the center of a lung tumor. The clonotype originates from a female donor with lung adenocarcinoma. The CD4 and CD8 labels of this study may be unreliable.

CDR3 amino acids: CAGSVVGGTDTQYF. The DNA of the CDR3 is TGTGCGGGCAGCGTGGTAGGGGGCACAGATACGCAGTATTTT. The J gene is TRBJ2-3, the V gene TRBV6-1; D is possibly TRBD1 (5 bases). The CDR3 is 14 amino acids. Germline CDR1 MNHNS, CDR2 SASEGT.